One and the same sample provided the 27 T cell receptor beta chains below, sequenced in a study of glioma-infiltrating T cells. TCR alpha and beta CDR3 regions were amplified from RNA using iRepertoire nested multiplex PCR. One entry per CDR3 protein results from TCRdb running MiXCR on the multiplex PCR reads. The table includes 160,000 or so distinct CDR3 sequences, around 40% detected once. The sample was glioma tissue, nonneoplastic brain tissue, or PBMCs (not recorded which). The receptors originated from a human donor with low-grade glioma or glioblastoma, undergoing nonglioma brain surgery, or in good health (not recorded which).

V and J are TRBV19 and TRBJ1-2; tentatively, D is TRBD1 (5 bases). Germline values: CDR1 LNHDA, CDR2 SQIVND (reference sequence). Trimming stripped 5 bases from V and 5 bases from J, with 15 bases between. This CDR3 is 14 amino acids long. The CDR3 loop is CASSVGHELYGYTF. The CDR3 nucleotides read TGTGCCAGTAGTGTCGGACACGAGCTATATGGCTACACCTTC.

Of note for this clonotype: A junction boundary mismatches the germline segment, possibly from a read error. J is TRBJ2-1 and V is TRBV7-2, with D possibly called TRBD1 or TRBD2 (5 bases each). The CDR3 consists of 15 residues. Germline assignment: CDR1 SGHTA and CDR2 FQGNSA. CDR3 DNA sequence: TGTGCCAGAAGCTTGATTACCGGGACCAACAATGAGCAGTTCTTC. Translation gives CARSLITGTNNEQFF.

On this clonotype: This may be a read error, as it is one base from a much larger clone. The chain joins TRBV20-1 to TRBJ2-2; no clear D gene. V lost 5 bases, J lost 1 base, and 8 bases lay in between. The CDR3 consists of 13 residues. Per the germline V gene, CDR1 is DFQATT and CDR2 is SNEGSKA (reference sequence). The CDR3 DNA reads as TGCAGTGCTCGGGCGTTGAACACCGGGGAGCTGTTTTTT. Translation: CSARALNTGELFF.

This chain joins TRBV4-1 and TRBJ2-7, with 12 bases fitting TRBD2. This CDR3 spans 14 amino acids. Trimming took 4 bases from V and 5 from J; bases not matched to a gene: 3. Germline CDR1 reads MGHRA; CDR2 reads YSYEKL. The CDR3 region has the DNA TGCGCCAGCAGCCGACTAGCGGGAGTCCACGAGCAGTACTTC. Residues: CASSRLAGVHEQYF.

A note on this clonotype: A much larger clone differs by one base, so this may be a read error. The chain has TRBV28 and TRBJ1-5; D may be TRBD1 (5 bases). From germline, CDR1 is MDHEN and CDR2 SYDVKM. The CDR3 covers 13 residues. In DNA, the CDR3 is TGTGCCAGCAGCGGGGGAAGGAATCAGACCCAGCATTTT. This gives the protein CASSGGRNQTQHF.

The chain combines TRBV5-1 with TRBJ1-5; D is perhaps TRBD1 (5 bases). The CDR3 sequence is 14 residues long. Trimming shortened V by 0 bases and J by 6 bases, and 10 bases separated the two germline ends. CDR1 is SGHRS and CDR2 is YFSETQ in the germline V gene. CDR3 in amino acids: CASSLGGVGQPQHF. Here the CDR3 DNA reads TGCGCCAGCAGCTTGGGAGGGGTCGGTCAGCCCCAGCATTTT.

This clonotype was counted ten times or more. With a much larger clone just one base away, this may be a read error. J is TRBJ2-1 and V is TRBV6-2 or TRBV6-3, with D possibly TRBD1 on 6 matching bases. There are 12 residues in the CDR3. Per germline, CDR1 MNHEY and CDR2 SVGEGT. For the CDR3, the DNA is TGTGCCACCAGGGGAGAGTACAATGAGCAGCTCTTC. This encodes CATRGEYNEQLF.

In regard to this clonotype: Being one base from a much bigger clone, this may be a read error. The rearrangement links TRBV20-1 to TRBJ2-1, with TRBD2 matching 7 bases. V shed 2 bases, J shed 7 bases, and the junction held 2 bases outside the gene matches. Germline CDR1 DFQATT, CDR2 SNEGSKA (reference sequence). The CDR3 has 12 amino acids. The DNA of the CDR3 is TGCAGTGCTAGAAATAGCGGGAATGAGCAGTTCTTC. Translated, it gives CSARNSGNEQFF.

In regard to this clonotype: This sequence may be a read error, since a much larger clone differs from it by one base. This chain joins TRBV29-1 and TRBJ2-2; 7 bases line up with TRBD1. Per germline, CDR1 SQVTM and CDR2 ANQGSEA. This CDR3 has 13 amino acids. Written as DNA, the CDR3 is TGCAGAGTTGAGGGACAGACCACCGGGGAGCTGTTTTTT. Its translation: CRVEGQTTGELFF.

As concerns this clonotype: A much larger clone lies one base from this, so it may be a read error. The rearrangement joins TRBV2 to TRBJ1-5; D remains ambiguous. Germline CDR1 is SNHLY and CDR2 is FYNNEI. This CDR3 spans 14 amino acids. The ends were cut back, 9 bases at V and 0 bases at J, with 12 bases in the middle. CDR3 protein: CARRYSYSNQPQHF. The CDR3 DNA sequence: TGTGCCAGGAGGTACAGTTATAGCAATCAGCCCCAGCATTTT.

This clonotype has a handful of counts. The chain uses TRBV9 and TRBJ1-1; D remains ambiguous. Germline values: CDR1 SGDLS, CDR2 YYNGEE. With 0 bases removed from V and 1 base from J, the gap between germline ends came to 7 bases. The CDR3 is 14 amino acids. CDR3 DNA: TGTGCCAGCAGCGTAGTAGGGCAGAACACTGAAGCTTTCTTT. Translation: CASSVVGQNTEAFF.

J is TRBJ1-1 and V is TRBV18; 8 bases are a match to TRBD1. The V and J ends lost 5 bases and 4 bases, in that order; junction bases with no gene match: 18. The CDR3 consists of 18 residues. Germline CDR1 and CDR2: KGHSH and LQKENI. The CDR3: CASSSQKPGTGPSTEAFF. The CDR3 coding sequence is TGTGCCAGCTCATCCCAAAAGCCCGGGACAGGTCCTAGCACTGAAGCTTTCTTT.

The sample holds many counts of this clonotype. The chain recombines TRBV27 with TRBJ2-7; 8 bases line up with TRBD1. The CDR3 has 16 residues. Germline V gene sequence: CDR1 MNHEY, CDR2 SMNVEV (reference sequence). V lost 2 bases to trimming and J lost 2 bases; unmatched junction nucleotides: 8. The DNA of the CDR3 is TGTGCCAGCAGTTTACGGTCGGACAGGGTCCCCTACGAGCAGTACTTC. Translated: CASSLRSDRVPYEQYF.

Details on this clonotype: A clone one base away is much larger, so this may be a read error. The chain joins TRBV7-3 to TRBJ2-3, with D possibly being TRBD1 (5 bases). The better agreement between TRBJ1-5 and the DNA end casts doubt on the J call. Germline V gene data show CDR1 as SGHTA and CDR2 as FQGTGA. CDR3 size: 14 residues. The CDR3 bases are TGTGCCAGCAGCCCGTCCGGGGTGGGGGATACGCAGCATTTT. The encoded protein is CASSPSGVGDTQHF.

On this clonotype itself: This clone may be a read error of a much larger clone one base away. This chain links TRBV20-1 with TRBJ2-7; D is perhaps TRBD2 (6 bases). The V end was cut by 7 bases, the J end by 4 bases, with 23 bases between. This CDR3 region has 15 residues. CDR1 is DFQATT, CDR2 SNEGSKA, per germline (reference sequence). CDR3 DNA sequence: TGCAGTGATCGAAGGAGGGCCGGGTCTTTATACGAGCAGTACTTC. Its translation is CSDRRRAGSLYEQYF.

The gene calls are TRBV24-1 and TRBJ2-1; D assignment may be TRBD1 or TRBD2 (6 bases each). Germline CDR1 is KGHDR and CDR2 is SFDVKD. This CDR3 has 15 amino acids. V gave up 8 bases and J gave up 1 base, with 14 bases separating them. DNA of the CDR3: TGTGCCACCACGTCGCGAGGGGGGTCCTACAATGAGCAGTTCTTC. It is translated as CATTSRGGSYNEQFF.

This chain connects TRBV25-1 to TRBJ2-5; 11 positions match TRBD1. This CDR3 has 13 residues. The germline V gene has CDR1 MGHDK and CDR2 SYGVNS. J lost 7 bases, V lost 8 bases, and 6 bases had no gene match. The CDR3 DNA follows: TGTGCCAGCGCGGACAGGGGGCGAGGGACCCAGTACTTC. Translation gives CASADRGRGTQYF.

This clonotype was seen just once. Just one base apart from a much larger clone, this may be a read error. V usage is TRBV7-3 and J usage is TRBJ2-1, with 9 bases that match TRBD2. The CDR3 runs 15 residues. The germline gives CDR1 SGHTA, CDR2 FQGTGA. CDR3 region: CACSSQAGGSNEQFF. The CDR3 DNA is TGTGCCTGCAGCTCCCAAGCGGGAGGAAGCAATGAGCAGTTCTTC.

In the case of this clonotype: Without the conserved terminal phenylalanine or tryptophan, this CDR3 likely stems from a read error. V and J are TRBV2 and TRBJ2-7, with 11 bases lining up with TRBD1. The end of the DNA fits TRBJ2-1 better, so the J call may be wrong. The CDR3 has 15 amino acids. Per germline, CDR1 SNHLY and CDR2 FYNNEI. Written as DNA, the CDR3 is TGTGCCAGCAGGGAGAGGACAGGGGGCTCGGATGAGCAGTTCTCC. This gives the protein CASRERTGGSDEQFS.

The rearrangement uses TRBV18 and TRBJ2-7; D may match TRBD1 or TRBD2 (5 bases each). Germline assignment: CDR1 KGHSH and CDR2 LQKENI. The CDR3 runs 15 residues. Trimming left V 5 bases short and J 2 bases short, with 16 bases between. The CDR3 reads CASSSGTPSTYEQYF. In DNA form, the CDR3 reads TGTGCCAGCTCATCAGGGACCCCTTCCACCTACGAGCAGTACTTC.

With respect to this clonotype: A much larger clonotype is one base distant, so this may be a read error. This sequence joins TRBV7-8 and TRBJ2-7, with D perhaps TRBD2 (5 bases). Germline V gives CDR1 SGHVS, CDR2 FQNEAQ. This CDR3 is 12 amino acids long. Trimming pared 7 bases from V and 3 bases from J, leaving 10 bases between. The DNA of the CDR3 is TGTGCCAGCAACCAAGAGGGCTACGAGCAGTACTTC. As protein: CASNQEGYEQYF.

This clonotype showed up just once. At one boundary the junction diverges from the germline segment, which might be a read error. The CDR3 here is CTSSYSEGYTEAFF. The CDR3 coding sequence is TGTACCAGCAGTTACTCAGAGGGCTACACTGAAGCTTTCTTT. The gene calls are TRBV6-5 and TRBJ1-1; D is uncertain. The CDR3 consists of 14 residues. CDR1 is MNHEY and CDR2 is SVGAGI in the germline V gene.

The V call is TRBV4-1, the J call TRBJ2-3, with 7 positions matching TRBD2. Germline V lookup: CDR1 MGHRA, CDR2 YSYEKL. CDR3 length: 14 amino acids. The ends lost 4 bases at V and 9 bases at J; junction bases unmatched: 10. The DNA for the CDR3 is TGCGCCAGCAGCCTGGGTGGCCCGGGAGGAACGCAGTATTTT. Its translation: CASSLGGPGGTQYF.

This clonotype was counted only a few times. The chain uses TRBV15 and TRBJ2-7, with D uncertain. This CDR3 has 15 amino acids. The V end lost 0 bases, the J end lost 6 bases, and 15 bases lay between the germline ends. Per the germline V gene, CDR1 is LNHNV and CDR2 is YYDKDF (reference sequence). The CDR3 loop reads CATSRDSASPCEQYF. As DNA, the CDR3 is TGTGCCACCAGCAGAGATTCTGCATCCCCCTGCGAGCAGTACTTC.

Note on this clonotype: This may come from a read error, since a much larger clone is one base off. The gene calls are TRBV20-1 and TRBJ2-1, with D possibly matching TRBD2 (7 bases). This CDR3 spans 18 amino acids. Deletions cut 0 bases from V and 3 bases from J, with 21 bases between. Per germline, CDR1 DFQATT and CDR2 SNEGSKA (reference sequence). DNA for the CDR3: TGCAGTGCTAGAGAGACTAGGGGGAGGGCCCTATTCTACAATGAGCAGTTCTTC. Translation gives CSARETRGRALFYNEQFF.

This clonotype was detected only a few times. A single base separates this from a much larger clone, so it may be a read error. This CDR3 fails to terminate in the conserved phenylalanine or tryptophan, so it likely reflects a read error. V usage is TRBV28 and J usage is TRBJ1-3, with D perhaps matching TRBD1 (5 bases). The CDR3 runs 15 residues. Germline values: CDR1 MDHEN, CDR2 SYDVKM. Trimming left V 6 bases short and J 1 base short, with 13 bases between. CDR3 sequence reads: CASRPQAMSGNTIYL. In nucleotides, the CDR3 is TGTGCCAGCAGACCACAGGCTATGTCTGGAAACACCATATATCTT.

This clonotype was recorded a few times. The chain recombines TRBV18 with TRBJ1-1; a possible D gene is TRBD1 (6 bases). Trimming took off 3 bases at V and 5 bases at J, with 22 bases between the two ends. The length of the CDR3 is 17 residues. Germline V gene lookup returns CDR1 KGHSH and CDR2 LQKENI. The CDR3 loop is CASSPPIFGQRRTEAFF. DNA of the CDR3: TGTGCCAGCTCACCCCCTATATTCGGACAGAGAAGGACTGAAGCTTTCTTT. Combining the CDR3 with reference TRBV18 and TRBJ1-1 gives the whole variable domain NAGVMQNPRHLVRRRGQEARLRCSPMKGHSHVYWYRQLPEEGLKFMVYLQKENIIDESGMPKERFSAEFPKEGPSILRIQQVVRGDSAAYFCASSPPIFGQRRTEAFFGQGTRLTVV.